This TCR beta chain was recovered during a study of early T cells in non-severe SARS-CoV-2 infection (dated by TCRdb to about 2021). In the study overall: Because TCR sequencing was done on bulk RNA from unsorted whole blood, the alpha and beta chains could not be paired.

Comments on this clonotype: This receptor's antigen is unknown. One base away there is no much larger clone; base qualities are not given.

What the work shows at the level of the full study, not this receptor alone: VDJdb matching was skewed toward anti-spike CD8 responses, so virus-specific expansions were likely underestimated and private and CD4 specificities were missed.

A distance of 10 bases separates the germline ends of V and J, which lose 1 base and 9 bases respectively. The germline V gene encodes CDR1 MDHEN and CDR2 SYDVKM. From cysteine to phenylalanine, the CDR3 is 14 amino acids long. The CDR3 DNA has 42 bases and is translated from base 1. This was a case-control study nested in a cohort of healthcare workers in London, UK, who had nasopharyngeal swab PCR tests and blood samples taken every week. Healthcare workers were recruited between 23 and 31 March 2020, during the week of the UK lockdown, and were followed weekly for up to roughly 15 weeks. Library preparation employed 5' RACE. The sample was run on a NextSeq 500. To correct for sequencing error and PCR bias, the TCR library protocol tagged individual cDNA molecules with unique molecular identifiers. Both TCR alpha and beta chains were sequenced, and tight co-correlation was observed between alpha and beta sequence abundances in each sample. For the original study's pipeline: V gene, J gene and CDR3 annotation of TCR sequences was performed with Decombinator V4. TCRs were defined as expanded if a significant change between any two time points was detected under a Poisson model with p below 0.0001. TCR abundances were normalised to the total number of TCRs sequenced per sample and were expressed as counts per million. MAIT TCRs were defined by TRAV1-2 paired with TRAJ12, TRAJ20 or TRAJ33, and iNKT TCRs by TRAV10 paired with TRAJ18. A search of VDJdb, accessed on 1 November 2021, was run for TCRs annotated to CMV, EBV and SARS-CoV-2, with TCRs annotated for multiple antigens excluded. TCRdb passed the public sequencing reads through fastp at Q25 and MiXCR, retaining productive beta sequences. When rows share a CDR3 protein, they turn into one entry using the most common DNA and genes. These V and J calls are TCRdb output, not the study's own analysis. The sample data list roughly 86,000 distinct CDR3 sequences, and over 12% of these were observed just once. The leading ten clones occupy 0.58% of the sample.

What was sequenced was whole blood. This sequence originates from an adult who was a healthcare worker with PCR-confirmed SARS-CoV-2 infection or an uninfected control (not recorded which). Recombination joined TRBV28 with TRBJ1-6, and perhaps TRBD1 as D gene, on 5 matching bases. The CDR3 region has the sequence CASSLLGEASPLHF. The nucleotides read TGTGCCAGCAGTTTATTGGGGGAGGCTTCACCCCTCCACTTT.